This is a list of T cell receptor beta chains from one sample in a study of T cell responses to AZD1222 COVID-19 vaccine. This table comes from immunoSEQ multiplex PCR, and its TCRdb copy is limited to in-frame clones, with some not included. Here the sample spans about 100,000 clones, 88% being singletons. Sample: peripheral blood, taken on day 0 of AZD1222 vaccination. The receptors derive from an adult in good health. The CDR3 runs from the conserved cysteine through the conserved F or W. A D gene is named only where the DNA matches it firmly. Clone sizes are given selectively: once, few, many, or a class where the clone is expanded.

d_call: TRBD1
clone_size: NA
j_call: TRBJ2-7
v_call: TRBV5-1
cdr3_nt: TGCGCCAGCAGCTCCTCGGGACAGGGTTCCTACGAGCAGTACTTC
cdr3_aa: CASSSSGQGSYEQYF

d_call: TRBD2
clone_size: few
j_call: TRBJ2-4
v_call: TRBV14
cdr3_nt: TGTGCCAGCAGCCAAGGGCGGACTAGCGGGAGCTCTAGGACCATTCAGTACTTC
cdr3_aa: CASSQGRTSGSSRTIQYF

d_call: NA
clone_size: NA
j_call: TRBJ2-3
v_call: TRBV3-1/TRBV3-2
cdr3_nt: TGTGCCAGCAGTCCAGATCCCTACAGGAGGACAGATACGCAGTATTTT
cdr3_aa: CASSPDPYRRTDTQYF

d_call: NA
clone_size: NA
j_call: TRBJ2-7
v_call: TRBV23-1
cdr3_nt: TGCGCCAGCAGTCAATCTAACAGCTCCTACGAGCAGTACTTC
cdr3_aa: CASSQSNSSYEQYF

d_call: TRBD2
clone_size: NA
j_call: TRBJ2-1
v_call: TRBV10-1
cdr3_nt: TGCGCCAGCAGTGAGTCGCGGGAGGGGTATGAGCAGTTCTTC
cdr3_aa: CASSESREGYEQFF

d_call: NA
clone_size: once
j_call: TRBJ1-5
v_call: TRBV23-1
cdr3_nt: TGCGCCAGCAGTCAATCGAAGAAGTCTATGGTCAATCAGCCCCAGCATTTT
cdr3_aa: CASSQSKKSMVNQPQHF

d_call: NA
clone_size: NA
j_call: TRBJ2-7
v_call: TRBV30
cdr3_nt: TGTGCCTGGAGCCTCGGAGGGTTCTACGAGCAGTACTTC
cdr3_aa: CAWSLGGFYEQYF

d_call: NA
clone_size: NA
j_call: TRBJ2-2
v_call: TRBV5-1
cdr3_nt: TGCGCCAGCAGCTTGGAGTACCGGGATACCGGGGAGCTGTTTTTT
cdr3_aa: CASSLEYRDTGELFF

d_call: NA
clone_size: NA
j_call: TRBJ2-5
v_call: TRBV27
cdr3_nt: TGTGCCAGCAGCAATAGAAGGGGGGAGACCCAGTACTTC
cdr3_aa: CASSNRRGETQYF

d_call: NA
clone_size: NA
j_call: TRBJ1-1
v_call: TRBV28
cdr3_nt: TGTGGAGCCTTGGGCCAGGGCGACACTGAAGCTTTCTTT
cdr3_aa: CGALGQGDTEAFF

d_call: TRBD1
clone_size: once
j_call: TRBJ2-1
v_call: TRBV28
cdr3_nt: TGTGCCAGCAGTTTTAGGACAGGGGGCTACAATGAGCAGTTCTTC
cdr3_aa: CASSFRTGGYNEQFF

d_call: NA
clone_size: NA
j_call: TRBJ1-1
v_call: TRBV12-3/TRBV12-4
cdr3_nt: TGTGCCAGCAGTTTTCGGGCTGAAGCTTTCTTT
cdr3_aa: CASSFRAEAFF

d_call: NA
clone_size: NA
j_call: TRBJ2-3
v_call: TRBV5-1
cdr3_nt: TGCGCCAGCAGCTTGGCCTTGGGCGGCACAGATACGCAGTATTTT
cdr3_aa: CASSLALGGTDTQYF

d_call: TRBD1
clone_size: NA
j_call: TRBJ2-1
v_call: TRBV29-1
cdr3_nt: TGCAGCGTTGAAGGGGGTCTAGGGGGCGCCGGAGGATTCTTC
cdr3_aa: CSVEGGLGGAGGFF

d_call: NA
clone_size: NA
j_call: TRBJ1-1
v_call: TRBV5-6
cdr3_nt: TGTGCCAGCAGCTTTTACGGGAGCGGGGCTTTCGGAGCTTTCTTT
cdr3_aa: CASSFYGSGAFGAFF

d_call: NA
clone_size: NA
j_call: TRBJ1-5
v_call: TRBV7-3
cdr3_nt: TGTGCCAGTCCCGGGACGGCTGATAGCAATCAGCCCCAGCATTTT
cdr3_aa: CASPGTADSNQPQHF

d_call: TRBD2
clone_size: NA
j_call: TRBJ2-1
v_call: TRBV19
cdr3_nt: TGTGCCAGTAGTAATAGGGGCGCGGGAGGCGGGTCCTACAATGAGCAGTTCTTC
cdr3_aa: CASSNRGAGGGSYNEQFF

d_call: TRBD1
clone_size: NA
j_call: TRBJ2-1
v_call: TRBV6-5
cdr3_nt: TGTGCCAGCAGGACCGAGACAGGGCTGGGTGAGCAGTTCTTC
cdr3_aa: CASRTETGLGEQFF

d_call: NA
clone_size: once
j_call: TRBJ2-1
v_call: TRBV6-6
cdr3_nt: TGTGCCAGCATCGGAAGGGCCTACAATGAGCAGTTCTTC
cdr3_aa: CASIGRAYNEQFF

d_call: NA
clone_size: NA
j_call: TRBJ1-5
v_call: TRBV7-8
cdr3_nt: TGTGCCAGCAGCGTAGATCGGGAGAACAATCAGCCCCAGCATTTT
cdr3_aa: CASSVDRENNQPQHF

d_call: NA
clone_size: NA
j_call: TRBJ1-1
v_call: TRBV12-3/TRBV12-4
cdr3_nt: TGTGCCAGCAGTGACTCGGTTCGGGCTTTCTTT
cdr3_aa: CASSDSVRAFF

d_call: NA
clone_size: NA
j_call: TRBJ1-6
v_call: TRBV2
cdr3_nt: TGTGCCAGCAGTGAAGACCTTATTTCACCCCTCCACTTT
cdr3_aa: CASSEDLISPLHF

d_call: NA
clone_size: NA
j_call: TRBJ1-1
v_call: TRBV7-2
cdr3_nt: TGTGCCAGCAGCTTCTTCGGAGGGGTGGGCACTGAAGCTTTCTTT
cdr3_aa: CASSFFGGVGTEAFF

d_call: TRBD1
clone_size: NA
j_call: TRBJ1-1
v_call: TRBV12-5
cdr3_nt: TGTGCTAGTGGTTTGGTAGTTTCTGGTGGCAGGGGAACAGGGGTCCCTCCCGAAGCTTTCTTT
cdr3_aa: CASGLVVSGGRGTGVPPEAFF

d_call: NA
clone_size: NA
j_call: TRBJ2-7
v_call: TRBV5-1
cdr3_nt: TGCGCCAGCAGCCCTGGCCGCCCCCTTTCCTACGAGCAGTACTTC
cdr3_aa: CASSPGRPLSYEQYF

d_call: TRBD1
clone_size: NA
j_call: TRBJ1-1
v_call: TRBV10-2
cdr3_nt: TGCGCCAGTAGACAGGGGTTAAACACTGAAGCTTTCTTT
cdr3_aa: CASRQGLNTEAFF